The next 10 T cell receptor beta chains were all read from a single sample in a study of T cell changes during pregnancy in multiple sclerosis. Some clones are missing from TCRdb's copy, which holds only in-frame ones; the method was immunoSEQ multiplex PCR. The sample lists about 80,000 clones; 92% were seen once. Sequenced material: peripheral blood, taken before pregnancy. The receptors come from a female donor with multiple sclerosis, enrolled in a pregnancy study.

The V call is TRBV19, the J call TRBJ1-4; TRBD1 agrees at 9 bases. V trimming: 4 bases; J trimming: 8 bases; junction bases outside the gene matches: 8. CDR1 and CDR2 (germline): LNHDA, SQIVND (reference sequence). This CDR3 is built from 15 residues. The CDR3 sequence is CASSTHRDRDEKLFF. The DNA of the CDR3 is TGTGCCAGTAGTACCCACCGGGACAGGGACGAAAAACTGTTTTTT. Filled out from reference TRBV19 and TRBJ1-4, the complete variable domain reads DGGITQSPKYLFRKEGQNVTLSCEQNLNHDAMYWYRQDPGQGLRLIYYSQIVNDFQKGDIAEGYSVSREKKESFPLTVTSAQKNPTAFYLCASSTHRDRDEKLFFGSGTQLSVL.

V is TRBV7-9 and J is TRBJ2-3, with unresolved D. The CDR3 consists of 12 residues. CDR1 and CDR2 (germline): SEHNR, FQNEAQ (reference sequence). Trimming cost V 3 bases and J 2 bases, with 3 bases left between them. In DNA, the CDR3 is TGTGCCAGCAGCTTCTACACAGATACGCAGTATTTT. Its translation is CASSFYTDTQYF.

This clone has more than one count but fewer than ten. The chain has TRBV5-6 and TRBJ1-2, with 8 bases lining up with TRBD1. This CDR3 spans 16 amino acids. The germline V gene has CDR1 SGHDT and CDR2 YYEEEE. With 4 bases clipped from V and 3 bases from J, the junction kept 11 bases outside the gene matches. The CDR3 reads CASSAPTGVGDYGYTF. Written as DNA, the CDR3 is TGTGCCAGCAGCGCACCGACAGGGGTGGGGGACTATGGCTACACCTTC.

In nucleotides, the CDR3 is TGTGCCAGTAGTATAGACCCTTCCACAGATACGCAGTATTTT. Translation gives CASSIDPSTDTQYF. J is TRBJ2-3 and V is TRBV19; unclear D gene. The length of the CDR3 is 14 residues. The V end was cut by 0 bases, the J end by 2 bases, with 6 bases between. Germline lookup yields CDR1 LNHDA and CDR2 SQIVND (reference sequence).

This rearrangement joins TRBV21-1 to TRBJ2-3; the table gives TRBD2 as D, unverified against the DNA. TRBV21-1 is an annotated pseudogene. This CDR3 comprises 16 residues. The DNA of the CDR3 is TGTGCCAGCAGGAGGGCACGACACCTTCCCACAGATACGCAGTATTTT. Encoded protein: CASRRARHLPTDTQYF.

The chain uses TRBV9 and TRBJ1-3; D possibly corresponds to TRBD1 (6 bases). CDR3 length: 16 residues. From germline, CDR1 is SGDLS and CDR2 YYNGEE. Trimming left V 2 bases short and J 0 bases short, with 12 bases between. The CDR3 loop is CASSVTRGPSGNTIYF. DNA for the CDR3: TGTGCCAGCAGCGTTACCAGGGGCCCCTCTGGAAACACCATATATTTT.

The chain recombines TRBV7-9 with TRBJ2-5, with 7 bases lining up with TRBD1. The CDR3 consists of 15 residues. Trimming took 1 base from V and 4 from J; bases not matched to a gene: 6. Germline CDR1 is SEHNR and CDR2 is FQNEAQ (reference sequence). The CDR3, as DNA: TGTGCCAGCAGCTTAGGAAGACAGGGTTTAGAGACCCAGTACTTC. Amino acid sequence: CASSLGRQGLETQYF.

This clone was seen once. The chain links TRBV11-3 to TRBJ2-6; D might be TRBD1 (5 bases). The CDR3 spans 17 residues. Between the trimmed V and J ends, which lost 3 bases and 0 bases, there was a span of 12 bases. Germline assignment: CDR1 SGHNT and CDR2 YENEEA. CDR3 protein: CASSFSPQASGANVLTF. CDR3 coding DNA: TGTGCCAGCAGCTTCTCCCCACAGGCCTCTGGGGCCAACGTCCTGACTTTC.

This chain links TRBV14 with TRBJ1-3; D is unclear. Trimming shortened V by 2 bases and J by 4 bases, and 12 bases separated the two germline ends. In germline, CDR1 is SGHDN, CDR2 FVKESK. This CDR3 has 15 residues. CDR3 amino acids: CASSQRTGRGNTIYF. CDR3 bases: TGTGCCAGCAGCCAACGGACGGGGAGGGGAAACACCATATATTTT.

In its sample, this clone was seen once. CDR3 coding DNA: TGTGCCAGCAGTGAAGTATGGGCTCAGACAGGGAAACGGTACGAGCAGTACTTC. As protein: CASSEVWAQTGKRYEQYF. The chain employs TRBV2 and TRBJ2-7, with TRBD1 matching over 7 bases. Germline values: CDR1 SNHLY, CDR2 FYNNEI. This CDR3 is built from 18 residues. The junction had 16 bases not matched to a gene; V was cut back by 1 base and J by 4 bases.